These 9 T cell receptor beta chains originate from one sample sequenced in a study of cytomegalovirus exposure and HLA in healthy donors. PCR primers comprised 60 Vbeta and 13 Jbeta primers. TCRdb keeps only in-frame clones here, not all; method: immunoSEQ multiplex PCR. The sample includes about 150,000 clones, 65% to 70% of them seen just once. The sample taken for sequencing was PBMCs. Source of these receptors: a man under 40 in good health and CMV-seropositive.

The chain employs TRBV11-2 and TRBJ2-5; 9 nucleotides line up with TRBD2. CDR1 is SGHAT and CDR2 is FQNNGV in the germline V gene. The junction had 0 bases not matched to a gene; V was cut back by 5 bases and J by 5 bases. This CDR3 is built from 12 residues. CDR3 amino acids: CASSAGGETQYF. CDR3 in DNA: TGTGCCAGCAGCGCGGGGGGGGAGACCCAGTACTTC.

The rearrangement joins TRBV6-5 to TRBJ1-3; weak D call: TRBD1 (5 bases). V lost 0 bases to trimming and J lost 2 bases, with 8 bases between them. The germline gives CDR1 MNHEY, CDR2 SVGAGI. The CDR3 totals 15 residues. The CDR3 reads CASSYSGGAGNTIYF. DNA of the CDR3: TGTGCCAGCAGTTACTCCGGAGGGGCTGGAAACACCATATATTTT.

This clone was observed a few times. The chain employs TRBV9 and TRBJ2-5; 12 bases align to TRBD1. Germline V lookup: CDR1 SGDLS, CDR2 YYNGEE. The CDR3 has 17 residues. V was clipped by 7 bases and J by 3 bases; unmatched bases: 13. CDR3 coding DNA: TGTGCCAGCGGTTCCACGGGACAGGGGGCGGAAAAAGAGACCCAGTACTTC. Its protein is CASGSTGQGAEKETQYF. Combining the CDR3 with reference TRBV9 and TRBJ2-5 gives the whole variable domain DSGVTQTPKHLITATGQRVTLRCSPRSGDLSVYWYQQSLDQGLQFLIQYYNGEERAKGNILERFSAQQFPDLHSELNLSSLELGDSALYFCASGSTGQGAEKETQYFGPGTRLLVL.

The chain couples TRBV10-3 to TRBJ2-1, with D possibly matching TRBD2 (5 bases). The CDR3 length is 15 residues. V lost 3 bases to trimming and J lost 4 bases, with 13 bases between them. Germline V gives CDR1 ENHRY, CDR2 SYGVKD. CDR3 loop: CAISDQRLRYNEQFF. The CDR3 DNA follows: TGTGCCATCAGTGACCAGCGGCTCAGATACAATGAGCAGTTCTTC.

This clone was seen once. V gene TRBV4-1 combines with J gene TRBJ1-2, with no clear D. Germline assignment: CDR1 MGHRA and CDR2 YSYEKL. V was pared by 0 bases and J by 7 bases, with 9 bases between. The CDR3 is made up of 13 amino acids. DNA for the CDR3: TGCGCCAGCAGCCAAGACGGGGTTAGTGGCTACACCTTC. It is translated as CASSQDGVSGYTF.

This sequence joins TRBV9 and TRBJ2-7; perhaps TRBD2 as D (6 bases). Germline assignment: CDR1 SGDLS and CDR2 YYNGEE. This CDR3 spans 17 amino acids. V dropped 0 bases and J dropped 3 bases, with 19 bases sitting between them. CDR3: CASSVESGGAALYEQYF. CDR3 coding DNA: TGTGCCAGCAGCGTAGAGTCTGGCGGGGCCGCCCTCTACGAGCAGTACTTC.

This clone was recorded a few times. The rearrangement joins TRBV7-8 to TRBJ1-2; D might be TRBD1 (6 bases). CDR3 length equals 14 residues. V lost 1 base, J lost 5 bases, and 11 bases lay in between. The germline CDR1 and CDR2 sequences are SGHVS and FQNEAQ. The CDR3 DNA reads TGTGCCAGCAGCTTAGAAGGGACACAATATGGCTACACCTTC. Its protein is CASSLEGTQYGYTF.

The chain employs TRBV6-5 and TRBJ1-3, with no clear D. Germline V CDR1 and CDR2: MNHEY, SVGAGI. The CDR3 has 13 residues. Trimming shortened V by 0 bases and J by 5 bases, and 5 bases separated the two germline ends. The CDR3 loop is CASSYSGRNTIYF. DNA for the CDR3: TGTGCCAGCAGTTACTCGGGCAGAAACACCATATATTTT.

This rearrangement joins TRBV4-1 to TRBJ1-2; no definite D call. CDR3 size: 13 residues. Germline V gene lookup returns CDR1 MGHRA and CDR2 YSYEKL. The ends were cut back, 2 bases at V and 4 bases at J, with 8 bases in the middle. In DNA form, the CDR3 reads TGCGCCAGCAGCCAACGGACTACCTATGGCTACACCTTC. It yields the protein CASSQRTTYGYTF.